Listed here are 22 T cell receptor beta chains from one sample, sequenced in a study of control samples from healthy donors and cancer patients. Using immunoSEQ multiplex PCR, the repertoire was profiled, and TCRdb retains in-frame clones only, with some absent. The sample records 150,000 or so clones, 90% to 95% being singletons. The sample was blood. These receptor sequences come from a man aged 18 to 30 in good health.

The chain links TRBV28 to TRBJ1-2, with D hard to call. The CDR3 covers 13 residues. V lost 8 bases and J lost 0, with 10 bases in between. CDR1 is MDHEN, CDR2 SYDVKM, per germline. The CDR3 nucleotides read TGTGCCAGCCGGCCATATTCTAACTATGGCTACACCTTC. Amino acids: CASRPYSNYGYTF.

The chain carries TRBV28 and TRBJ2-7, with TRBD2 matching 8 bases. CDR3 size: 15 residues. CDR1 and CDR2 (germline): MDHEN, SYDVKM. V lost 1 base to trimming and J lost 3 bases; unmatched junction nucleotides: 5. The CDR3 nucleotides are TGTGCCAGCAGTTTATTCACCCTAGCGGGCTACGAGCAGTACTTC. This encodes CASSLFTLAGYEQYF.

The chain employs TRBV5-4 and TRBJ2-1; a weak D match, TRBD2 (5 bases). CDR3 size: 15 residues. Trimming removed 2 bases from V and 7 bases from J, with 16 bases in between. Germline V gives CDR1 SGHNT, CDR2 YYREEE (reference sequence). Written as DNA, the CDR3 is TGTGCCAGCAGCTTCGTACTAGGAGGTGGGAATGAGCAGTTCTTC. Amino acids: CASSFVLGGGNEQFF.

The chain uses TRBV9 and TRBJ1-2; no reliable D call. This CDR3 spans 13 amino acids. Germline assignment: CDR1 SGDLS and CDR2 YYNGEE. Trimming removed 4 bases from V and 4 bases from J, with 11 bases in between. The CDR3: CASSPRYTYGYTF. The CDR3 DNA sequence: TGTGCCAGCAGCCCAAGGTATACCTATGGCTACACCTTC.

This clone came up once. CDR3 amino acids: CASSLGLDRNSGNTIYF. In DNA, the CDR3 is TGTGCCAGCAGCTTGGGGCTGGACCGAAACTCTGGAAACACCATATATTTT. The chain has TRBV11-2 and TRBJ1-3; tentatively, D is TRBD1 (5 bases). Trimming took off 3 bases at V and 0 bases at J, with 15 bases between the two ends. Germline CDR1 is SGHAT and CDR2 is FQNNGV. The CDR3 contains 17 residues.

This sequence joins TRBV6-6 and TRBJ1-1; TRBD1 aligns across 9 bases. This CDR3 has 14 residues. Germline CDR1 reads MNHNY; CDR2 reads SVGAGI (reference sequence). The junction had 6 bases not matched to a gene; V was cut back by 5 bases and J by 5 bases. The chain's CDR3 is CASSVDRGGTEAFF. CDR3 in DNA: TGTGCCAGCAGTGTGGACAGGGGTGGGACTGAAGCTTTCTTT.

V is TRBV13 and J is TRBJ2-1, with TRBD2 identical over 7 bases. The CDR3 is made up of 12 amino acids. Germline V gene lookup returns CDR1 PRHDT and CDR2 FYEKMQ (reference sequence). The V segment lost 5 bases and the J segment 10 bases; nucleotides outside the gene matches: 5. CDR3 loop: CASSTSGTEQFF. CDR3 coding DNA: TGTGCCAGCAGCACAAGCGGGACCGAGCAGTTCTTC.

V usage is TRBV15 and J usage is TRBJ2-7; 7 nucleotides line up with TRBD2. The ends lost 1 base at V and 7 bases at J; junction bases unmatched: 31. CDR1 and CDR2 (germline): LNHNV, YYDKDF (reference sequence). The length of the CDR3 is 22 residues. CDR3 nucleotide sequence: TGTGCCACCAGCAGAGCTCGAGGCGCGGGGGTGGGGGTAGGGATCGGGGTAGAAGAGCAGTACTTC. Translation gives CATSRARGAGVGVGIGVEEQYF.

On this clone: At one end, the junction sequence differs from germline, possibly due to a read error. This rearrangement joins TRBV3-1 (or the pseudogene TRBV3-2) to TRBJ1-1, with D perhaps matching TRBD1 (6 bases). The CDR3 covers 13 residues. CDR1 LGHDT and CDR2 YNNKEL come from the germline V gene (reference sequence). The CDR3 reads CASSDGRGTDAFF. The CDR3 nucleotides read TGTGCCAGCAGCGACGGGAGGGGGACTGATGCTTTCTTT.

The chain is built from TRBV4-3 and TRBJ2-3; D is possibly TRBD1 (6 bases). The CDR3 extends over 14 amino acids. Germline V gives CDR1 LGHNA, CDR2 YSLEER. Trimming shortened V by 0 bases and J by 8 bases, and 12 bases separated the two germline ends. The CDR3 DNA is TGCGCCAGCAGCCAAGATCAAGGGGGTCTTACGCAGTATTTT. Its translation: CASSQDQGGLTQYF.

The chain is built from TRBV19 and TRBJ2-3; D uncertain. Trimming pared 2 bases from V and 2 bases from J, leaving 8 bases between. From germline, CDR1 is LNHDA and CDR2 SQIVND (reference sequence). CDR3 length: 14 residues. The CDR3 coding sequence is TGTGCCAGTAGTATACAGGCCGCCACAGATACGCAGTATTTT. The encoded protein is CASSIQAATDTQYF.

The chain carries TRBV7-2 and TRBJ2-5; maybe TRBD1 (6 bases). Trimming stripped 1 base from V and 5 bases from J, with 11 bases between. The CDR3 loop spans 14 amino acids. The V gene's germline CDR1 is SGHTA and CDR2 FQGNSA. The CDR3 DNA follows: TGTGCCAGCAGCTTAGAACAGGGTCACGAGACCCAGTACTTC. Translated: CASSLEQGHETQYF.

The chain carries TRBV4-1 and TRBJ1-5; possibly TRBD1 for D (6 bases). CDR1 and CDR2 from the germline V gene are MGHRA and YSYEKL. Trimming cost V 1 base and J 10 bases, with 20 bases left between them. The CDR3 extends over 16 amino acids. The CDR3 DNA sequence: TGCGCCAGCAGCCAAGTCACGAGACAGGCCTTGATTCCCCAGCATTTT. This sequence encodes CASSQVTRQALIPQHF.

The V gene is TRBV6-4, the J gene TRBJ2-1; 10 nucleotides agree with TRBD2. The CDR3 loop spans 15 amino acids. Germline V gene sequence: CDR1 MRHNA, CDR2 SNTAGT. V lost 3 bases and J lost 6; bases outside the gene matches: 5. The CDR3 reads CASSEGLADPNEQFF. For the CDR3, the DNA is TGTGCCAGCAGTGAAGGACTAGCGGACCCCAATGAGCAGTTCTTC.

The chain uses TRBV20-1 and TRBJ1-1; D is unresolved. Trimming stripped 6 bases from V and 6 bases from J, with 8 bases between. Germline values: CDR1 DFQATT, CDR2 SNEGSKA (reference sequence). The CDR3 loop spans 10 amino acids. CDR3 protein: CSAERSEAFF. DNA of the CDR3: TGCAGTGCAGAACGATCTGAAGCTTTCTTT.

The rearrangement joins TRBV19 to TRBJ2-2; 8 bases are shared with TRBD2. This CDR3 contains 18 residues. The V and J ends lost 1 base and 7 bases, in that order; junction bases with no gene match: 14. In germline, CDR1 is LNHDA, CDR2 SQIVND (reference sequence). The CDR3 here is CASSIVPGVGGADGELFF. As DNA, the CDR3 is TGTGCCAGTAGTATAGTTCCTGGTGTCGGGGGGGCGGACGGGGAGCTGTTTTTT.

CDR3 loop: CASSYHRDPDEKLFF. CDR3 DNA sequence: TGTGCCAGCAGCTACCACAGGGACCCTGATGAAAAACTGTTTTTT. The rearrangement joins TRBV7-2 to TRBJ1-4, with D perhaps TRBD1 (6 bases). Germline CDR1 reads SGHTA; CDR2 reads FQGNSA. With 4 bases removed from V and 6 bases from J, the gap between germline ends came to 15 bases. The CDR3 runs 15 residues.

The rearrangement links TRBV11-2 to TRBJ2-7, with TRBD2 as a possible D gene (6 bases). The V gene lost 5 bases and the J gene lost 2 bases, with 10 bases spanning the gap. CDR3 length: 13 amino acids. Germline CDR1 is SGHAT and CDR2 is FQNNGV. In DNA, the CDR3 is TGTGCCAGCAGCCTCGGGACTGCCTACGAGCAGTACTTC. Its translation: CASSLGTAYEQYF.

The rearrangement uses TRBV6-5 and TRBJ1-5, with D maybe TRBD1 (6 bases). The V and J ends lost 6 bases and 3 bases respectively, with 15 bases between them. Germline V gene lookup returns CDR1 MNHEY and CDR2 SVGAGI. CDR3 size: 15 residues. The DNA for the CDR3 is TGTGCCAGCAGCTATGACAACAGGGTCAATCAGCCCCAGCATTTT. The encoded protein is CASSYDNRVNQPQHF.

J is TRBJ2-5 and V is TRBV6-5; 13 nucleotides line up with TRBD2. Looked up from germline, CDR1 is MNHEY and CDR2 is SVGAGI. The CDR3 covers 15 residues. V trimming: 7 bases; J trimming: 3 bases; junction bases outside the gene matches: 5. The CDR3 region is CASISGLAGEETQYF. In DNA form, the CDR3 reads TGTGCCAGCATATCCGGACTAGCGGGAGAAGAGACCCAGTACTTC.

The V gene is TRBV5-5, the J gene TRBJ2-7, with D uncertain. Germline assignment: CDR1 SGHKS and CDR2 YYEKEE (reference sequence). This CDR3 contains 14 residues. V gave up 3 bases and J gave up 2 bases, with 12 bases separating them. The CDR3 DNA is TGTGCCAGCAGCTCCCCGGCGGAAACCTACGAGCAGTACTTC. Translated: CASSSPAETYEQYF.

This clone showed up just once. The chain is built from TRBV4-3 and TRBJ2-1; D is undetermined. CDR3 length equals 14 residues. Trimming cost V 1 base and J 8 bases, with 12 bases left between them. Per the germline V gene, CDR1 is LGHNA and CDR2 is YSLEER. The CDR3 nucleotides are TGCGCCAGCAGCCAAGTACGAGATCGGCATGAGCAGTTCTTC. Translation: CASSQVRDRHEQFF.